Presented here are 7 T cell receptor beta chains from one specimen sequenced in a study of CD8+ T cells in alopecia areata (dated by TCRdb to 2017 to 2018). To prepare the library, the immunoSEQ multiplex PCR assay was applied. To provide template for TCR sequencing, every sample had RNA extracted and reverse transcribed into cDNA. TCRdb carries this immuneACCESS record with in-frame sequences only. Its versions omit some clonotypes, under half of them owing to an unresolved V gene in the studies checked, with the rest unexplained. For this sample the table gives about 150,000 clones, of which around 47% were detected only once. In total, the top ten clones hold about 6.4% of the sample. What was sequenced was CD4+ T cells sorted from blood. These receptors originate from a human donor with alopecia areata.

The CDR3 DNA sequence: TGTGCCAGCGGCGGACAGAAAGAGACCCAGTACTTC. Encoded protein: CASGGQKETQYF. The chain links TRBV5-4 to TRBJ2-5; tentative D call: TRBD1 (6 bases). This CDR3 region has 12 residues. V shed 7 bases and J shed 3 bases, with 10 bases lying between them. Germline lookup yields CDR1 SGHNT and CDR2 YYREEE (reference sequence).

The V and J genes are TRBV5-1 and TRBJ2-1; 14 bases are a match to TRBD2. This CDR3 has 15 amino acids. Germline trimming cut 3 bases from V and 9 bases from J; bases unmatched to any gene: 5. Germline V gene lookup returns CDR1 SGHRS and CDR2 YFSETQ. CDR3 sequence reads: CASSSGLAGVSEQFF. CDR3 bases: TGCGCCAGCAGCTCGGGACTAGCGGGAGTATCTGAGCAGTTCTTC.

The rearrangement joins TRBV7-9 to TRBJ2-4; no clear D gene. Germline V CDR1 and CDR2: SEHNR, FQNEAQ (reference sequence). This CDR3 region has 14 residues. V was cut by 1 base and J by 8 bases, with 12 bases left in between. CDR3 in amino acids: CASSLGGSGYIQYF. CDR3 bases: TGTGCCAGCAGCTTAGGAGGATCTGGCTACATTCAGTACTTC.

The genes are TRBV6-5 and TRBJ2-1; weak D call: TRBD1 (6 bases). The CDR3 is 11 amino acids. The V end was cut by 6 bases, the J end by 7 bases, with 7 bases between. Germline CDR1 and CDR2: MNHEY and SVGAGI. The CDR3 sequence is CASSQGNEQFF. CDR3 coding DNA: TGTGCCAGCAGCCAGGGGAATGAGCAGTTCTTC.

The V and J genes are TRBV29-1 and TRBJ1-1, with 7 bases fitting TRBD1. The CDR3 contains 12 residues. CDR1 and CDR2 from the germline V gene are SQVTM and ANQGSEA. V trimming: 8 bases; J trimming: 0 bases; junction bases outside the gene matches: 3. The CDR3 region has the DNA TGCAGCTCAGGGGGAATGAACACTGAAGCTTTCTTT. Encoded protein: CSSGGMNTEAFF.

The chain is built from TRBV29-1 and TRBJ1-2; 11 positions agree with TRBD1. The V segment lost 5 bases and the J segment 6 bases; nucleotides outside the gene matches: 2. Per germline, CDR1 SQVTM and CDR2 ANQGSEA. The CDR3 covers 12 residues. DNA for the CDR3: TGCAGCGTTCGGACAGGGGGCGATGGCTACACCTTC. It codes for CSVRTGGDGYTF.

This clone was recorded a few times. The CDR3 DNA reads TGTGCCAGCAGCGTATCCTCTTCCTCCTACGAGCAGTACTTC. This translates into CASSVSSSSYEQYF. The V gene is TRBV9, the J gene TRBJ2-7; D is unclear. In germline, CDR1 is SGDLS, CDR2 YYNGEE. This CDR3 contains 14 residues. Deletions cut 1 base from V and 0 bases from J, with 8 bases between.